The following is a T cell receptor beta chain sequence with its context. Investigators isolated RNA and reverse transcribed it into cDNA to act as the sequencing template. TCRdb's copy holds only in-frame clones and misses some; the assay was immunoSEQ multiplex PCR. Of under 150,000 clones listed, around 63% were seen once; the top ten hold more than 5.5%. The record originates from a study of CD8+ T cells in alopecia areata. The treatment: oral pan-JAK inhibitor, 5-10 mg twice daily. The sample was CD4+ T cells sorted from blood, taken at week 4, from a patient treated with tofacitinib. The sequence was obtained from a human donor with alopecia areata.

The CDR3 is CASSPGHLSYEQYF. The CDR3 DNA reads as TGCGCCAGCAGCCCCGGACACCTCTCCTACGAGCAGTACTTC. The V gene is TRBV5-1, the J gene TRBJ2-7; weak D call: TRBD1 (5 bases). The CDR3 loop spans 14 amino acids. V lost 4 bases to trimming and J lost 0 bases, with 11 bases between them. Germline-derived CDR1 and CDR2 are SGHRS and YFSETQ.